Listed below are T cell receptor beta chains from one sample, sequenced in a study of T cells after yellow fever vaccination. TCRdb redid the calling of the 5' RACE reads with MiXCR, one entry per CDR3 protein. The sample has a few hundred thousand distinct CDR3 sequences, approximately 10% seen once. The source material was CD4+ T cells sorted from PBMCs, sampled 5 days after the yellow fever booster vaccination. The receptors come from a man younger than 30 who received the YFV17D yellow fever vaccine. CDR3s include the opening cysteine and the closing phenylalanine or tryptophan.

V,J,CDR3
TRBV7-2,TRBJ2-3,CASSAGSTDTQYF
TRBV7-9,TRBJ2-1,CASSLSSSYNEQFF
TRBV6-2/TRBV6-3,TRBJ1-6,CASSYSRSGTYNSPLHF
TRBV6-5,TRBJ2-1,CASSYSSTSGGAYDEQFF
TRBV29-1,TRBJ2-1,CSVDRDYQRNEQFF
TRBV5-1,TRBJ1-3,CASTTGGGSGNTIYF
TRBV9,TRBJ1-4,CASSLNTGGISEKLFF
TRBV7-9,TRBJ2-5,CASSFNQGQETQYF
TRBV29-1,TRBJ1-1,CSTWDRGNTEAFF
TRBV5-1,TRBJ2-2,CASSLGALGELFF
TRBV5-1,TRBJ2-5,CASSLQGTYQETQYF
TRBV5-8,TRBJ1-2,CASSTRVGPANGYTF
TRBV19,TRBJ2-2,CASSIWGYTGELFF
TRBV24-1,TRBJ1-6,CATSDNGRDSPLHF
TRBV12-3/TRBV12-4,TRBJ1-3,CASSRTGQGAGNTIYF
TRBV9,TRBJ2-5,CASSVNLAGRQETQYF
TRBV7-2,TRBJ2-1,CASSRRLSQVDEQFF